A selection of T cell receptor beta chains follows, all from one sample in a study of blood T cells in healthy people across ages. TCRdb processed the 5' RACE reads anew with MiXCR; each CDR3 protein has one entry. Of about 830,000 distinct CDR3 sequences listed, around two thirds are singletons. Sequencing was performed on blood. These receptors were taken from a man aged 25 to 45 in good health. The CDR3 runs from the conserved cysteine through the conserved F or W. A D gene is named only where the DNA matches it firmly. Clone size is stated in some rows and not others, as once, few, many or a class when expanded.

d_call clone_size j_call v_call cdr3_aa cdr3_nt
TRBD2 NA TRBJ2-5 TRBV24-1 CATSDPAGAVETQYF TGTGCCACCAGTGATCCAGCGGGGGCCGTGGAGACCCAGTACTTC
TRBD2 NA TRBJ2-1 TRBV20-1 CSANWGGFNEQFF TGCAGTGCTAACTGGGGGGGATTCAATGAGCAGTTCTTC
TRBD2 NA TRBJ2-7 TRBV20-1 CSARARTSGSYEQYF TGCAGTGCTAGGGCCAGGACTAGCGGCTCCTACGAGCAGTACTTC
NA NA TRBJ2-1 TRBV12-3/TRBV12-4 CASSLWRNDEQFF TGTGCCAGCAGTTTGTGGCGAAACGATGAGCAGTTCTTC
NA NA TRBJ1-2 TRBV4-3 CASSQDIQGGNGHTF TGCGCCAGCAGCCAAGATATACAGGGTGGAAATGGCCACACCTTC
NA NA TRBJ2-3 TRBV11-2 CASSLAIADTQYF TGTGCCAGCAGCTTGGCTATTGCAGATACGCAGTATTTT
TRBD2 NA TRBJ2-3 TRBV5-1 CASSAGLPGGPSTDTQYF TGCGCCAGCAGCGCCGGACTACCGGGGGGGCCCAGCACAGATACGCAGTATTTT
NA NA TRBJ2-4 TRBV4-1 CASSQDSILTQYF TGCGCCAGCAGCCAAGATTCTATACTTACTCAGTACTTC
NA NA TRBJ2-1 TRBV12-3/TRBV12-4 CASSLDTEPYNEQFF TGTGCCAGCAGTCTCGATACAGAGCCCTACAATGAGCAGTTCTTC
NA few TRBJ1-1 TRBV7-9 CASSQEAFF TGTGCCAGCAGTCAAGAAGCTTTCTTT
NA NA TRBJ2-3 TRBV6-1 CASRKDAPRGDTQYF TGTGCCAGCAGAAAGGACGCTCCCCGGGGAGATACGCAGTATTTT